What follows are 30 T cell receptor beta chains derived from one specimen sequenced in a study of prognosis after radiotherapy for stage I lung cancer. CDR3 of TCR beta was amplified from genomic DNA via a two-round multiplex PCR. Round one of PCR was performed, and it used primers specific to each TRBV and TRBJ gene. TCRdb re-derived calls from the multiplex PCR reads in MiXCR, one entry per CDR3 protein. The sample records 50,000 to 75,000 distinct CDR3 sequences, more than 25% being singletons. The sample was PBMCs, taken before or after stereotactic body radiation therapy (not recorded which). The receptors come from a donor aged 50 or older with non-small cell lung cancer.

This clonotype was found many times. The rearrangement uses TRBV3-1 and TRBJ1-2; D is unresolved. Trimming took off 3 bases at V and 2 bases at J, with 7 bases between the two ends. The CDR3 is made up of 13 amino acids. Germline V gene sequence: CDR1 LGHDT, CDR2 YNNKEL (reference sequence). The CDR3 reads CASSQAENYGYTF. The DNA for the CDR3 is TGTGCCAGCAGCCAGGCGGAAAACTATGGCTACACCTTC.

The table lists this clonotype with many counts. Here the CDR3 DNA reads TGCAGTGCCAGGACAGGGAACACAGATACGCAGTATTTT. Amino acid sequence: CSARTGNTDTQYF. The chain uses TRBV20-1 and TRBJ2-3, with TRBD1 matching 8 bases. The V gene's germline CDR1 is DFQATT and CDR2 SNEGSKA (reference sequence). V shed 6 bases and J 2 bases; nucleotides not matched to a gene: 4. There are 13 residues in the CDR3.

This clonotype was seen at least ten times. This chain links TRBV2 with TRBJ2-7; the match to TRBD1 covers 10 bases. The CDR3 runs 13 residues. V shed 7 bases and J 3 bases; nucleotides not matched to a gene: 3. Germline V lookup: CDR1 SNHLY, CDR2 FYNNEI. The DNA for the CDR3 is TGTGCCAGCAAGACAGGGGGCGACTACGAGCAGTACTTC. It yields the protein CASKTGGDYEQYF.

Comment on this clonotype: A much larger clonotype is one base distant, so this may be a read error. V gene TRBV10-3 combines with J gene TRBJ1-2; D gene unclear. The ends were cut back, 1 base at V and 4 bases at J, with 7 bases in the middle. The CDR3 runs 13 residues. Germline V gene data show CDR1 as ENHRY and CDR2 as SYGVKD. CDR3 loop: CAISEWQVYGYTF. The CDR3 nucleotides read TGTGCCATCAGTGAGTGGCAGGTCTATGGCTACACCTTC.

This clonotype occurred many times. The rearrangement links TRBV6-1 to TRBJ2-3, with a possible D match to TRBD2 (5 bases). Between the trimmed V and J ends, which lost 7 bases and 4 bases, there was a span of 12 bases. The CDR3 has 13 residues. CDR1 is MNHNS and CDR2 is SASEGT in the germline V gene. Here the CDR3 reads CASTQRMADTQYF. CDR3 sequence (DNA): TGTGCCAGCACCCAGCGGATGGCAGATACGCAGTATTTT.

This clonotype was picked up many times. Germline is not matched at one junction end, which may reflect a read error. The chain recombines TRBV7-7 with TRBJ2-5; 9 nucleotides match TRBD1. The CDR3 is made up of 15 amino acids. Germline lookup yields CDR1 SSHAT and CDR2 FNYEAQ (reference sequence). The CDR3 loop reads CASSPDRGLQETQYF. For the CDR3, the DNA is TGTGCTAGCAGCCCGGACAGGGGACTCCAAGAGACCCAGTACTTC.

In its sample, this clonotype was seen many times. The genes are TRBV5-6 and TRBJ1-5; no clear D. Germline values: CDR1 SGHDT, CDR2 YYEEEE. CDR3 length: 14 amino acids. The V gene lost 3 bases and the J gene lost 7 bases, with 14 bases spanning the gap. As DNA, the CDR3 is TGTGCCAGCAGCTACGGACGGGATGGCCAGCCCCAGCATTTT. This gives the protein CASSYGRDGQPQHF.

This clonotype was detected many times. This rearrangement joins TRBV6-1 to TRBJ1-3; D remains ambiguous. The germline gives CDR1 MNHNS, CDR2 SASEGT. Between the trimmed V and J ends, which lost 4 bases and 0 bases, there was a span of 10 bases. This CDR3 region has 15 residues. Written as DNA, the CDR3 is TGTGCCAGCAGTGTCGGGCCCGGCTCTGGAAACACCATATATTTT. Translated, it gives CASSVGPGSGNTIYF.

This clonotype was counted many times. This chain uses TRBV11-2 with TRBJ1-2; D is unresolved. The germline CDR1 and CDR2 sequences are SGHAT and FQNNGV. V gave up 4 bases and J gave up 5 bases, with 8 bases separating them. The CDR3 covers 12 residues. This CDR3 reads CASSYRLYGYTF. The CDR3 region has the DNA TGTGCCAGCAGCTATCGGCTATATGGCTACACCTTC.

The chain uses TRBV28 and TRBJ2-3, with 7 nucleotides matching TRBD2. Per germline, CDR1 MDHEN and CDR2 SYDVKM. J lost 2 bases, V lost 6 bases, and 11 bases had no gene match. The CDR3 loop spans 16 amino acids. CDR3 in amino acids: CASSSSGVVNTDTQYF. CDR3 bases: TGTGCCAGCAGCTCGAGCGGGGTTGTTAACACAGATACGCAGTATTTT.

This clonotype has at least ten counts. This sequence joins TRBV11-2 and TRBJ1-1; possibly TRBD1 for D (5 bases). This CDR3 comprises 15 residues. Germline-derived CDR1 and CDR2 are SGHAT and FQNNGV. Trimming removed 3 bases at V and 2 bases at J, with 13 bases between. CDR3 sequence: CASSLKARANTEAFF. CDR3 DNA: TGTGCCAGCAGCTTGAAAGCCAGGGCAAACACTGAAGCTTTCTTT.

This clonotype was seen at least ten times. The chain carries TRBV7-3 and TRBJ2-3, with 9 bases aligning to TRBD2. V gave up 1 base and J gave up 4 bases; unmatched junction bases: 3. This CDR3 contains 15 residues. Germline-derived CDR1 and CDR2 are SGHTA and FQGTGA. This CDR3 is CASSLISGGSDTQYF. Written as DNA, the CDR3 is TGTGCCAGCAGCTTAATTAGCGGGGGATCAGATACGCAGTATTTT. Drawing the rest from reference TRBV7-3 and TRBJ2-3, the complete variable domain is GAGVSQTPSNKVTEKGKYVELRCDPISGHTALYWYRQSLGQGPEFLIYFQGTGAADDSGLPNDRFFAVRPEGSVSTLKIQRTERGDSAVYLCASSLISGGSDTQYFGPGTRLTVL.

This clonotype appeared many times. The gene calls are TRBV20-1 and TRBJ1-1, with unresolved D. This CDR3 is 11 amino acids long. V dropped 6 bases and J dropped 5 bases, with 10 bases sitting between them. The germline CDR1 and CDR2 sequences are DFQATT and SNEGSKA (reference sequence). The CDR3 sequence is CSAHEATEAFF. Written as DNA, the CDR3 is TGCAGTGCCCACGAGGCTACTGAAGCTTTCTTT.

This clonotype was picked up many times. V usage is TRBV6-2 or TRBV6-3 and J usage is TRBJ1-5; 9 nucleotides align to TRBD1. The germline V gene encodes CDR1 MNHEY and CDR2 SVGEGT. This CDR3 comprises 15 residues. V dropped 6 bases and J dropped 3; count of bases not matched to a gene: 6. In DNA, the CDR3 is TGTGCCAGCAGATGGGGACAGGGCAACAATCAGCCCCAGCATTTT. It specifies CASRWGQGNNQPQHF.

In its sample, this clonotype was seen many times. The V and J genes are TRBV3-1 and TRBJ1-3; 7 bases are a match to TRBD1. This CDR3 has 15 residues. V gave up 5 bases and J gave up 4 bases; unmatched junction bases: 8. Germline CDR1 LGHDT, CDR2 YNNKEL (reference sequence). CDR3 coding DNA: TGTGCCAGCAGCTACGACAGGGCGGACGGAAACACCATATATTTT. Translation: CASSYDRADGNTIYF.

The sample holds a few counts of this clonotype. The V and J genes are TRBV4-2 and TRBJ2-2; D assignment may be TRBD1 or TRBD2 (5 bases each). V shed 1 base and J shed 8 bases, with 11 bases lying between them. Germline CDR1 LGHNA, CDR2 YNFKEQ. This CDR3 spans 14 amino acids. CDR3 sequence: CASSQVRGSGELFF. CDR3 coding DNA: TGTGCCAGCAGCCAAGTCCGGGGCTCAGGGGAGCTGTTTTTT.

This clonotype was observed at least ten times. V usage is TRBV20-1 and J usage is TRBJ1-6, with 8 nucleotides matching TRBD1. CDR3 length: 15 residues. The germline gives CDR1 DFQATT, CDR2 SNEGSKA (reference sequence). With 2 bases clipped from V and 7 bases from J, the junction kept 7 bases outside the gene matches. Written as DNA, the CDR3 is TGCAGTGCTAGACTCGGACAGGGCGGCAATTCACCCCTCCACTTT. It translates to CSARLGQGGNSPLHF.

There are many counts of this clonotype. V and J are TRBV7-9 and TRBJ1-1; 7 bases are a match to TRBD1. The CDR3 is 15 amino acids. Germline V CDR1 and CDR2: SEHNR, FQNEAQ (reference sequence). Unmatched junction bases numbered 2, after V lost 0 bases and J lost 1 base. CDR3 nucleotide sequence: TGTGCCAGCAGCTTAGCGCAGGGGGGGAACACTGAAGCTTTCTTT. This sequence encodes CASSLAQGGNTEAFF.

As regards this clonotype: The germline gene is not matched at one end of the junction; a read error may be the cause. This chain links TRBV7-2 with TRBJ2-2; D is tentatively TRBD1 or TRBD2 (5 bases each). CDR3 length: 16 residues. From germline, CDR1 is SGHTA and CDR2 FQGNSA. The DNA of the CDR3 is TGTGCCAGCAGCCCTGGACTCCCCGTCGGGACCGGGGAGCTGGTTTTT. Its translation is CASSPGLPVGTGELVF.

This clonotype appeared many times. CDR3 in DNA: TGTGCCAGCTCACCAATAACGGGGAACACCGGGGAGCTGTTTTTT. This translates into CASSPITGNTGELFF. The chain links TRBV18 to TRBJ2-2, with D unresolved. CDR1 KGHSH and CDR2 LQKENI come from the germline V gene. V gave up 2 bases and J gave up 1 base, with 8 bases separating them. There are 15 residues in the CDR3.

In regard to this clonotype: Just one base apart from a much larger clone, this may be a read error. J is TRBJ2-6 and V is TRBV30, with TRBD1 as a possible D gene (7 bases). The CDR3 runs 14 residues. Germline V gives CDR1 GTSNPN, CDR2 SVGIG (reference sequence). CDR3 region: CAWSVQEGANVMTF. The CDR3 DNA reads as TGTGCCTGGAGTGTACAGGAGGGGGCCAACGTCATGACTTTC.

In regard to this clonotype: Relative to the germline gene, one junction end is altered; a read error may explain this. This CDR3 reads CAISLQGDSNQPQHF. The CDR3, as DNA: TGTGCCATCAGCTTACAGGGGGATAGCAATCAGCCCCAGCATTTT. The rearrangement uses TRBV11-2 and TRBJ1-5; 8 bases match TRBD1. This CDR3 region has 15 residues. From germline, CDR1 is SGHAT and CDR2 FQNNGV.

This clonotype was seen many times. CDR3 sequence (DNA): TGTGCCAGCAGCCAGAGGGGCTTGAACACTGAAGCTTTCTTT. Its translation: CASSQRGLNTEAFF. This sequence joins TRBV3-1 and TRBJ1-1; tentatively, D is TRBD1 (5 bases). The ends were cut back, 3 bases at V and 0 bases at J, with 8 bases in the middle. Germline V gene sequence: CDR1 LGHDT, CDR2 YNNKEL (reference sequence). The length of the CDR3 is 14 residues.

This clonotype was observed many times. This chain links TRBV7-6 with TRBJ2-2, with 10 bases identical to TRBD1. This CDR3 has 17 residues. Per germline, CDR1 SGHVS and CDR2 FNYEAQ. Unmatched junction bases numbered 7, after V lost 3 bases and J lost 3 bases. CDR3 residues: CASSFGTGAAYTGELFF. DNA of the CDR3: TGTGCCAGCAGCTTCGGGACAGGGGCGGCCTACACCGGGGAGCTGTTTTTT.

About this clonotype: A much larger clone differs from this one at a single base, so this may be a read error. This chain uses TRBV12-3 or TRBV12-4 with TRBJ2-1; D possibly corresponds to TRBD1 (5 bases). This CDR3 has 15 residues. CDR3 coding DNA: TGTGCCAGCAGTTTAACGCAGGGTGTAAACAATGGGCAGTTCTTC. Translating gives CASSLTQGVNNGQFF.

This clonotype appeared many times. CDR3 bases: TGTGCCAGCAGCCGACAGGGTAACGGCTACACCTTC. Translation gives CASSRQGNGYTF. This chain joins TRBV6-2 or TRBV6-3 and TRBJ1-2; 7 bases fit TRBD1. Germline V gives CDR1 MNHEY, CDR2 SVGEGT. The CDR3 is 12 residues long. The J segment lost 8 bases and the V segment lost 6 bases, leaving 6 bases of the junction unmatched.

In its sample, this clonotype was seen many times. The chain employs TRBV4-1 and TRBJ2-5, with 14 bases matching TRBD2. With 1 base clipped from V and 7 bases from J, the junction kept 8 bases outside the gene matches. The germline CDR1 and CDR2 sequences are MGHRA and YSYEKL. This CDR3 region has 17 residues. Written as DNA, the CDR3 is TGCGCCAGCAGCCAAGGGACTAGCGGGGGGCCGTTGGGGACCCAGTACTTC. This codes for CASSQGTSGGPLGTQYF.

This clonotype was recorded at least ten times. V gene TRBV6-1 combines with J gene TRBJ2-7; 8 bases match TRBD1. Germline values: CDR1 MNHNS, CDR2 SASEGT. The CDR3 totals 15 residues. The V segment lost 4 bases and the J segment 4 bases; nucleotides outside the gene matches: 9. The chain's CDR3 is CASSASGQGLYEQYF. DNA of the CDR3: TGTGCCAGCAGTGCCTCCGGACAGGGTCTTTACGAGCAGTACTTC.

As concerns this clonotype: This may stem from a read error, because a much larger clone lies one nucleotide away. The rearrangement joins TRBV20-1 to TRBJ1-4; TRBD1 matches at 8 bases. The CDR3 is 15 residues long. Germline trimming cut 3 bases from V and 6 bases from J; bases unmatched to any gene: 9. CDR1 and CDR2 (germline): DFQATT, SNEGSKA (reference sequence). In DNA form, the CDR3 reads TGCAGTGCTAGGATCTCAGGGGGCGCAGATGAAAAACTGTTTTTT. This sequence encodes CSARISGGADEKLFF.

On this clonotype itself: A read error is possible here, since a much larger clone lies one base away. The chain carries TRBV18 and TRBJ1-1; tentative D call: TRBD1 (5 bases). The V gene's germline CDR1 is KGHSH and CDR2 LQKENI. Trimming took 3 bases from V and 11 from J, leaving 22 bases between them. This CDR3 comprises 15 residues. CDR3 region: CASSPRPGRAEWAFF. The CDR3 coding sequence is TGTGCCAGCTCACCTAGACCCGGCAGGGCCGAGTGGGCTTTCTTT.